These T cell receptor beta chains were read from a single sample in a study of blood T cell repertoires in COVID-19. Profiled with immunoSEQ multiplex PCR; TCRdb holds only in-frame clones, not every one. The table shows 450,000 or so clones, with 90% occurring only once. Input material: PBMCs or T cells enriched from blood (not recorded which). Receptor source: a man aged 18 to 35 who had recovered from COVID-19. CDR3s include the opening cysteine and the closing phenylalanine or tryptophan. The D gene is left open where the match is weak. Clone size is stated in some rows and not others, as once, few, many or a class when expanded.

CDR3	DNA	D	V	size	J
CASSPLEGEQFF	TGTGCCAGCAGCCCCTTGGAGGGTGAGCAGTTCTTC	-	TRBV3-1/TRBV3-2	once	TRBJ2-1
CASSPGTANTGELFF	TGTGCCAGTAGTCCCGGGACTGCGAACACCGGGGAGCTGTTTTTT	-	TRBV19	-	TRBJ2-2
CATSDPGIGAGDPRSYNEQFF	TGTGCCACCAGTGATCCGGGTATAGGGGCGGGAGACCCCCGCTCCTACAATGAGCAGTTCTTC	TRBD2	TRBV24-1	-	TRBJ2-1
CASSLTGDRSPLHF	TGTGCCAGCAGCTTGACAGGGGATCGCTCACCCCTCCACTTT	TRBD1	TRBV7-3	-	TRBJ1-6
CASGEVMGGAGNTIYF	TGTGCCAGCGGTGAAGTAATGGGAGGGGCTGGAAACACCATATATTTT	-	TRBV6-1	-	TRBJ1-3
CASSFTGSGELFF	TGTGCCAGCAGTTTTACGGGGAGCGGGGAGCTGTTTTTT	-	TRBV27	-	TRBJ2-2
CASSLWRGANEQFF	TGTGCCAGCAGCTTATGGCGGGGGGCGAATGAGCAGTTCTTC	TRBD2	TRBV11-2	-	TRBJ2-1
CATSRYPGENQPQHF	TGTGCCACCAGCAGATATCCCGGGGAAAATCAGCCCCAGCATTTT	-	TRBV15	-	TRBJ1-5
CASRDRAQPQHF	TGTGCCAGTCGGGACAGGGCACAGCCCCAGCATTTT	TRBD1	TRBV28	-	TRBJ1-5
CAWTNRGNSQPQHF	TGTGCCTGGACCAACCGCGGGAACAGCCAGCCCCAGCATTTT	-	TRBV30	-	TRBJ1-5
CASSHDQGSQPQHF	TGTGCCAGCAGCCATGACCAGGGGAGTCAGCCCCAGCATTTT	-	TRBV28	-	TRBJ1-5
CASTARGYPTSPLHF	TGTGCCAGTACCGCTAGAGGGTACCCCACCTCACCCCTCCACTTT	-	TRBV19	-	TRBJ1-6
CASSQDPRGTEAFF	TGCGCCAGCAGCCAAGATCCGCGAGGCACTGAAGCTTTCTTT	-	TRBV4-1	-	TRBJ1-1
CACTGAGGNTIYF	TGTGCCTGTACAGGGGCAGGAGGAAACACCATATATTTT	TRBD1	TRBV30	-	TRBJ1-3
CASGASGSETQYF	TGTGCCAGCGGGGCTAGCGGGAGCGAGACCCAGTACTTC	TRBD2	TRBV7-3	-	TRBJ2-5
CASRRIAVETQYF	TGTGCCAGCAGGCGAATCGCGGTGGAGACCCAGTACTTC	-	TRBV2	once	TRBJ2-5
CASSLGLAGGPQQETQYF	TGTGCCAGCTCACTAGGACTAGCGGGAGGGCCCCAACAAGAGACCCAGTACTTC	TRBD2	TRBV18	-	TRBJ2-5
CARSNHREPTNEKLFF	TGTGCCAGAAGCAACCACCGGGAGCCAACTAATGAAAAACTGTTTTTT	-	TRBV5-3	-	TRBJ1-4
CASSLDREAYFSYTF	TGTGCCAGCAGCTTAGATCGCGAGGCCTATTTCAGCTACACCTTC	-	TRBV11-2	-	TRBJ1-2
CATSREGGGHSGNTIYF	TGTGCCACCAGCAGAGAAGGGGGGGGACACTCTGGAAACACCATATATTTT	-	TRBV15	-	TRBJ1-3
CASSLGGALYTEAFF	TGTGCCAGCTCACTCGGGGGGGCCCTTTACACTGAAGCTTTCTTT	-	TRBV18	-	TRBJ1-1
CASSLYRTPRAGYTF	TGTGCCAGCAGCTTGTACCGGACTCCCCGTGCTGGCTACACCTTC	-	TRBV5-4	-	TRBJ1-2
CASSGTRNEQFF	TGTGCCAGCAGTGGGACTCGCAATGAGCAGTTCTTC	-	TRBV25-1	-	TRBJ2-1
CASSPTNTEAFF	TGTGCCAGCAGCCCCACAAACACTGAAGCTTTCTTT	-	TRBV7-9	-	TRBJ1-1
CASSLKAGDTGELFF	TGTGCCAGCAGCTTAAAAGCGGGAGACACCGGGGAGCTGTTTTTT	TRBD2	TRBV7-3	-	TRBJ2-2
CATSRDKGGKLFF	TGTGCCACCAGCAGAGATAAGGGGGGGAAGCTGTTTTTT	-	TRBV15	-	TRBJ2-2
CASSQLYDSGGGNTIYF	TGCGCCAGCAGCCAGCTCTATGACTCCGGCGGTGGAAACACCATATATTTT	-	TRBV5-1	-	TRBJ1-3
CASSWSYDSPLHF	TGTGCCAGCAGCTGGAGCTATGATTCACCCCTCCACTTT	-	TRBV5-5	-	TRBJ1-6
CAWDTSGQGTGELFF	TGTGCCTGGGACACTAGCGGGCAAGGCACCGGGGAGCTGTTTTTT	TRBD2	TRBV30	-	TRBJ2-2
CASSSSGQGNLNEQFF	TGTGCCAGCAGCTCCTCCGGACAGGGGAATCTGAATGAGCAGTTCTTC	TRBD1	TRBV11-1	-	TRBJ2-1
CASSWGQGNTEAFF	TGTGCCAGTAGTTGGGGACAGGGTAACACTGAAGCTTTCTTT	TRBD1	TRBV19	-	TRBJ1-1
CASSSTGQGPLGYGYTF	TGCGCCAGCAGCTCAACGGGACAGGGCCCACTGGGCTATGGCTACACCTTC	TRBD1	TRBV4-1	-	TRBJ1-2
CSVAFRPGETQYF	TGCAGCGTTGCTTTTAGGCCCGGGGAGACCCAGTACTTC	-	TRBV29-1	-	TRBJ2-5
CASSSGGTPEAFF	TGCGCCAGCAGCTCGGGGGGGACCCCTGAAGCTTTCTTT	-	TRBV5-1	few	TRBJ1-1
CASSQDRGENSPLHF	TGCGCCAGCAGCCAGGACAGGGGGGAAAATTCACCCCTCCACTTT	TRBD1	TRBV4-1	-	TRBJ1-6
CAWSVGGANEQFF	TGTGCCTGGAGTGTTGGCGGGGCCAATGAGCAGTTCTTC	-	TRBV30	-	TRBJ2-1
CASSIGLAVSNEQFF	TGTGCCAGTAGTATTGGCCTAGCGGTTAGCAATGAGCAGTTCTTC	TRBD2	TRBV19	once	TRBJ2-1
CASSHATGPGYTF	TGCGCCAGCAGCCACGCGACAGGTCCCGGCTACACCTTC	-	TRBV4-1	-	TRBJ1-2
CASSPVGANQGYGYTF	TGTGCCAGCAGCCCAGTGGGGGCGAACCAGGGCTATGGCTACACCTTC	-	TRBV11-2	-	TRBJ1-2
CASSQDPSGQGRNTIYF	TGTGCCAGCAGCCAAGATCCCTCGGGACAGGGAAGAAACACCATATATTTT	TRBD1	TRBV14	once	TRBJ1-3
CASTRTGATNYGYTF	TGTGCCAGTACCCGGACAGGAGCTACCAACTATGGCTACACCTTC	TRBD1	TRBV19	-	TRBJ1-2
CASSYERTLSSYNSPLHF	TGTGCCAGCAGCTATGAAAGGACACTCAGCTCCTATAATTCACCCCTCCACTTT	-	TRBV5-5	-	TRBJ1-6
CASSLTSGNYNEQFF	TGTGCCAGTAGCTTGACTAGCGGGAATTACAATGAGCAGTTCTTC	TRBD2	TRBV19	-	TRBJ2-1
CASSPGRGSTDTQYF	TGCGCCAGCAGCCCTGGACGGGGGAGCACAGATACGCAGTATTTT	-	TRBV5-1	-	TRBJ2-3
CASSDDNSGTGRTYGYTF	TGTGCCAGCAGCGACGATAATTCCGGGACAGGGAGGACCTATGGCTACACCTTC	TRBD1	TRBV5-8	-	TRBJ1-2
CASSQEGRGEKLFF	TGTGCCAGCAGCCAAGAGGGCCGGGGGGAAAAACTGTTTTTT	-	TRBV14	-	TRBJ1-4
CASSTGTGEQTGELFF	TGTGCCAGCAGCACCGGAACGGGAGAACAAACCGGGGAGCTGTTTTTT	-	TRBV9	-	TRBJ2-2
CASSLNRGQSYGYTF	TGTGCCAGCAGCTTGAACAGGGGGCAGTCCTATGGCTACACCTTC	TRBD1	TRBV5-6	-	TRBJ1-2
CASRAGTSFYEQYF	TGTGCCAGCAGAGCCGGGACTAGTTTTTACGAGCAGTACTTC	TRBD2	TRBV2	-	TRBJ2-7